These 11 T cell receptor beta chains came from one sample sequenced in a study of blood T cell repertoires in COVID-19. Data came from immunoSEQ multiplex PCR; TCRdb stores just in-frame clones and leaves some out. Of 200,000 to 300,000 clones listed, 80% to 90% are singletons. The sample consisted of peripheral blood. These TCRs come from a man over 45 with acute or convalescent COVID-19.

The rearrangement joins TRBV11-3 to TRBJ2-5, with TRBD1 identical over 7 bases. The length of the CDR3 is 13 residues. The germline V gene encodes CDR1 SGHNT and CDR2 YENEEA. The junction had 2 bases not matched to a gene; V was cut back by 4 bases and J by 3 bases. The CDR3 loop is CASSSGTEETQYF. CDR3 in DNA: TGTGCCAGCAGCTCCGGGACAGAAGAGACCCAGTACTTC.

The V call is TRBV7-9, the J call TRBJ2-7; 7 bases agree with TRBD2. With V trimmed by 0 bases and J by 5 bases, 10 bases remained unmatched. This CDR3 has 16 amino acids. Germline CDR1 is SEHNR and CDR2 is FQNEAQ (reference sequence). CDR3 sequence: CASSLALRGVGDEQYF. CDR3 DNA sequence: TGTGCCAGCAGCTTAGCGCTTCGGGGGGTCGGGGACGAGCAGTACTTC.

This sequence joins TRBV21-1 and TRBJ2-7; TRBD2 reflects the table's D call only, with no check against the DNA. TRBV21-1 is marked as a pseudogene. The CDR3 spans 15 residues. CDR3 sequence reads: CASSKIPGGRYEQYF. CDR3 nucleotides: TGTGCCAGCAGCAAAATACCGGGGGGAAGATACGAGCAGTACTTC.

This clone was detected only a few times. The chain is built from TRBV7-2 and TRBJ2-5; TRBD2 might be the D (6 bases). This CDR3 spans 13 amino acids. CDR1 and CDR2 from the germline V gene are SGHTA and FQGNSA. V lost 5 bases and J lost 9, with 16 bases in between. CDR3 amino acids: CASSPRGQQAQYF. In nucleotides, the CDR3 is TGTGCCAGCAGCCCGCGGGGCCAGCAGGCCCAGTACTTC.

The chain joins TRBV3-1 (or the pseudogene TRBV3-2) to TRBJ1-2, with D possibly matching TRBD1 (5 bases). The CDR3 contains 14 residues. V was trimmed by 1 base and J by 1 base, leaving 7 bases between them. CDR1 and CDR2 (germline): LGHDT, YNNKEL (reference sequence). The DNA for the CDR3 is TGTGCCAGCAGCCAAGTACAGGATAACTATGGCTACACCTTC. Protein: CASSQVQDNYGYTF.

This clone was counted only a few times. This chain uses TRBV29-1 with TRBJ1-4, with D hard to call. Trimming cost V 4 bases and J 7 bases, with 13 bases left between them. This CDR3 contains 13 residues. Looked up from germline, CDR1 is SQVTM and CDR2 is ANQGSEA. The CDR3 region is CSVVGMAGEKLFF. The CDR3 nucleotides read TGCAGCGTTGTCGGGATGGCGGGTGAAAAACTGTTTTTT. Drawing the rest from reference TRBV29-1 and TRBJ1-4, the complete variable domain is SAVISQKPSRDICQRGTSLTIQCQVDSQVTMMFWYRQQPGQSLTLIATANQGSEATYESGFVIDKFPISRPNLTFSTLTVSNMSPEDSSIYLCSVVGMAGEKLFFGSGTQLSVL.

This clone appeared once. V gene TRBV11-3 combines with J gene TRBJ2-7; tentatively, D is TRBD1 (6 bases). Germline lookup yields CDR1 SGHNT and CDR2 YENEEA. Trimming took off 2 bases at V and 1 base at J, with 9 bases between the two ends. CDR3 size: 14 residues. In DNA, the CDR3 is TGTGCCAGCAGCTTATTTACAGGGTCCTACGAGCAGTACTTC. Residues: CASSLFTGSYEQYF. Looking up the rest from reference TRBV11-3 and TRBJ2-7 gives the full variable domain: EAGVVQSPRYKIIEKKQPVAFWCNPISGHNTLYWYLQNLGQGPELLIRYENEEAVDDSQLPKDRFSAERLKGVDSTLKIQPAELGDSAVYLCASSLFTGSYEQYFGPGTRLTVT.

CDR3 in amino acids: CASSASGSGTGGYQPQHF. The CDR3 DNA is TGTGCCAGCAGTGCTTCCGGATCGGGGACAGGGGGTTATCAGCCCCAGCATTTT. This rearrangement joins TRBV25-1 to TRBJ1-5; 11 nucleotides line up with TRBD1. The CDR3 has 18 residues. Germline loops: CDR1 MGHDK, CDR2 SYGVNS. V lost 4 bases and J lost 5; bases outside the gene matches: 13. The whole variable domain, filled in from reference TRBV25-1 and TRBJ1-5, reads EADIYQTPRYLVIGTGKKITLECSQTMGHDKMYWYQQDPGMELHLIHYSYGVNSTEKGDLSSESTVSRIRTEHFPLTLESARPSHTSQYLCASSASGSGTGGYQPQHFGDGTRLSIL.

This clone was seen a single time. The chain recombines TRBV6-5 with TRBJ1-4; 8 bases map to TRBD1. V gave up 6 bases and J gave up 7 bases; unmatched junction bases: 4. From germline, CDR1 is MNHEY and CDR2 SVGAGI. The CDR3 covers 13 residues. The CDR3 region has the DNA TGTGCCAGCAGGGTGGGACAGGCTGAAAAACTGTTTTTT. It translates to CASRVGQAEKLFF.

This chain uses TRBV19 with TRBJ2-2; D is uncertain. Germline CDR1 and CDR2: LNHDA and SQIVND (reference sequence). This CDR3 has 13 amino acids. Trimming removed 3 bases from V and 6 bases from J, with 8 bases in between. The CDR3 nucleotides are TGTGCCAGTAGTATTTTAGTATCCGGGGAGCTGTTTTTT. Translation gives CASSILVSGELFF.

The chain carries TRBV11-2 and TRBJ2-5; D gene unclear. The CDR3 is made up of 15 amino acids. V was shortened by 7 bases and J by 4 bases, with 19 bases between the two germline ends. Germline-derived CDR1 and CDR2 are SGHAT and FQNNGV. The CDR3 here is CASTPKRWARETQYF. The CDR3 DNA is TGTGCCAGCACCCCAAAAAGGTGGGCCCGAGAGACCCAGTACTTC.